Listed here are 7 T cell receptor beta chains from one sample, sequenced in a study of early stage breast cancer tumors. Sequenced by immunoSEQ multiplex PCR; TCRdb stores in-frame clones only, minus some. The top ten clones hold 12% of a sample with around 28,000 clones, about 80% of them seen once. Sequencing used blood. These receptors all come from a person between 60 and 69 years old with breast cancer.

This chain's CDR3 is CASSQRFPGSNYGYTF. As DNA, the CDR3 is TGCGCCAGCAGCCAGCGATTCCCTGGGAGTAACTATGGCTACACCTTC. This chain links TRBV4-3 with TRBJ1-2; no reliable D call. This CDR3 contains 16 residues. Germline assignment: CDR1 LGHNA and CDR2 YSLEER. Deletions cut 3 bases from V and 1 base from J, with 15 bases between.

CDR3 loop: CASEPGHIYEQYF. The DNA of the CDR3 is TGCGCCAGCGAACCGGGACACATATACGAGCAGTACTTC. The rearrangement uses TRBV10-2 and TRBJ2-7; maybe TRBD1 (6 bases). The CDR3 spans 13 residues. Deletions cut 8 bases from V and 4 bases from J, with 15 bases between. Germline-derived CDR1 and CDR2 are WSHSY and SAAADI.

This clone has just a few counts. The genes are TRBV5-4 and TRBJ1-1; a weak D match, TRBD1 (5 bases). This CDR3 has 13 residues. V gave up 4 bases and J gave up 8 bases, with 15 bases separating them. The V gene's germline CDR1 is SGHNT and CDR2 YYREEE (reference sequence). CDR3 sequence: CASSQGRGNEAFF. The CDR3 DNA reads TGTGCCAGCAGCCAGGGTCGAGGAAACGAAGCTTTCTTT.

This clone came up once. The rearrangement links TRBV10-3 to TRBJ1-1, with D unclear. V was pared by 4 bases and J by 0 bases, with 9 bases between. The germline V gene encodes CDR1 ENHRY and CDR2 SYGVKD. This CDR3 region has 14 residues. The CDR3 nucleotides read TGTGCCATCAGTGTAACTGCTGTGAACACTGAAGCTTTCTTT. It is translated as CAISVTAVNTEAFF.

This clone appeared a few times. V gene TRBV28 combines with J gene TRBJ1-5, with D maybe TRBD1 (5 bases). Between the trimmed V and J ends, which lost 3 bases and 2 bases, there was a span of 11 bases. This CDR3 contains 15 residues. The germline gives CDR1 MDHEN, CDR2 SYDVKM. CDR3 sequence: CASSFIGVGNQPQHF. In DNA form, the CDR3 reads TGTGCCAGCAGTTTTATAGGGGTTGGCAATCAGCCCCAGCATTTT.

The CDR3 sequence: CASSSSGITDTQYF. The CDR3 DNA reads as TGTGCCAGCAGTTCTAGCGGGATTACAGATACGCAGTATTTT. The chain couples TRBV27 to TRBJ2-3, with 9 bases lining up with TRBD2. The CDR3 length is 14 residues. V lost 4 bases, J lost 3 bases, and 2 bases stayed unmatched. The germline V gene encodes CDR1 MNHEY and CDR2 SMNVEV (reference sequence).

The CDR3 spells CASSSVGRETQYF. CDR3 coding DNA: TGTGCCAGCAGCTCGGTGGGCCGCGAGACCCAGTACTTC. The chain is built from TRBV7-2 and TRBJ2-5; D not certain. Germline V CDR1 and CDR2: SGHTA, FQGNSA. Trimming stripped 4 bases from V and 5 bases from J, with 11 bases between. CDR3 length: 13 amino acids.